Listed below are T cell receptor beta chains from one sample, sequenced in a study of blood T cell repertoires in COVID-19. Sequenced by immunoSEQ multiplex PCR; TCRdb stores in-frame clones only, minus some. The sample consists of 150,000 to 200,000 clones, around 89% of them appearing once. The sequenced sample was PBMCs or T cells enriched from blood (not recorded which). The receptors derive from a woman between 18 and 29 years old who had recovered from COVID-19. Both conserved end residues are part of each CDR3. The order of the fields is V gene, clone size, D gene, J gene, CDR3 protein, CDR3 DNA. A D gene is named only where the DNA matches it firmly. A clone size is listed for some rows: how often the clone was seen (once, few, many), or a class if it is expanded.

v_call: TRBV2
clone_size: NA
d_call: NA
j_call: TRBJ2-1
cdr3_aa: CAIKNYPYNEQFF
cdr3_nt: TGTGCCATAAAGAACTACCCCTACAATGAGCAGTTCTTC

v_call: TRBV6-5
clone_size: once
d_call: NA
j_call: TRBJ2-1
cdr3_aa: CASSHRGSYNEQFF
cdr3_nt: TGTGCCAGCAGTCACCGGGGGAGTTACAATGAGCAGTTCTTC

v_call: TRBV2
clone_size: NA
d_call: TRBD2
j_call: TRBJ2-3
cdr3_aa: CAVGTSGNEADTQYF
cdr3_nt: TGTGCCGTAGGGACTAGCGGGAATGAGGCGGATACGCAGTATTTT

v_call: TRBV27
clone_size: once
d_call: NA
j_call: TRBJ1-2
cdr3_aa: CASSPGTTYGYTF
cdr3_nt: TGTGCCAGCAGTCCCGGGACAACTTATGGCTACACCTTC

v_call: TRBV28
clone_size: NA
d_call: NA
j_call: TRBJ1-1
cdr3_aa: CASSLAGPIFF
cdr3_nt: TGTGCCAGCAGTTTGGCAGGGCCGATTTTCTTT

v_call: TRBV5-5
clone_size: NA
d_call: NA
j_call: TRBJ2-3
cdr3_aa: CASSPGLLTDTQYF
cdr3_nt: TGTGCCAGCAGCCCCGGACTGCTCACAGATACGCAGTATTTT

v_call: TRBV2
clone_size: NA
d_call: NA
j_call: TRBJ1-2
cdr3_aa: CASSAGTLEGYTF
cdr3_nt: TGTGCCAGCAGCGCCGGGACACTGGAAGGCTACACCTTC

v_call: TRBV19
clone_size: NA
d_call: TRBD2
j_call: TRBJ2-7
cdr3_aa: CASSEASGPYEQYF
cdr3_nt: TGTGCCAGTAGTGAGGCTAGCGGTCCCTACGAGCAGTACTTC

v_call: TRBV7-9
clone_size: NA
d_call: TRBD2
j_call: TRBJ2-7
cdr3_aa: CATEPEAGSSYEQYF
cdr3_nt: TGTGCCACCGAACCGGAAGCGGGGAGCTCCTACGAGCAGTACTTC

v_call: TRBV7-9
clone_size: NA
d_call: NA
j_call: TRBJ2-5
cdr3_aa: CASSSVQETQYF
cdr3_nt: TGTGCCAGCAGCTCCGTGCAAGAGACCCAGTACTTC

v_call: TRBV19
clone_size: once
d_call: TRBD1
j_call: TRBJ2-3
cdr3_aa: CASSRTAGQGPDTQYF
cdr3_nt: TGTGCCAGTAGCCGCACGGCGGGACAGGGACCAGATACGCAGTATTTT

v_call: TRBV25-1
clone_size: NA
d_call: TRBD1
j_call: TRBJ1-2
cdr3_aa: CASSGLSDRGNYGYTF
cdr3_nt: TGTGCCAGCAGTGGTTTGTCGGACAGGGGGAACTATGGCTACACCTTC

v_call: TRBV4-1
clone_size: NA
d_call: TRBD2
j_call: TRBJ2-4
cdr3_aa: CASATGTSGNIQYF
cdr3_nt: TGCGCCAGCGCGACTGGGACTAGCGGAAACATTCAGTACTTC

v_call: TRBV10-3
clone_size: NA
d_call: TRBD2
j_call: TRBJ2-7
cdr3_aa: CAISSQRESYEQYF
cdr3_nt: TGTGCCATCAGTAGCCAGCGGGAATCGTACGAGCAGTACTTC